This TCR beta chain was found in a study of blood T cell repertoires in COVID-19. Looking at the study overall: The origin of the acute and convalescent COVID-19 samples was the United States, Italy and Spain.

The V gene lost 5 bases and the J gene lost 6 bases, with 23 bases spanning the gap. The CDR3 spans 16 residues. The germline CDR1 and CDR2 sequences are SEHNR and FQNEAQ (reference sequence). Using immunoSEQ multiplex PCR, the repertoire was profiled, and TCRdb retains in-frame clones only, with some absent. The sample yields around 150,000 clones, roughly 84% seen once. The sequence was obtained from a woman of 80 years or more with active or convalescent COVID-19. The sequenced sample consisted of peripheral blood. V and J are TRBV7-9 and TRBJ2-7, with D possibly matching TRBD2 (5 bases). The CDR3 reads CASSIEGTVVGPEQYF. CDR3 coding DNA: TGTGCCAGCAGCATTGAGGGCACGGTCGTCGGGCCCGAGCAGTACTTC.